Listed here are 23 T cell receptor beta chains from one sample, sequenced in a study of CD8 T cells in Susac syndrome. An amount of RNA that ranged from roughly 0.5 to 1 ug was reverse transcribed with random hexamers. MiXCR, applied by TCRdb to the immunoSEQ multiplex PCR reads, yields one record per CDR3 protein. The sample yields roughly 200,000 distinct CDR3 sequences, roughly 94% seen once. Sequenced: CD4+ T cells from PBMCs. The receptors come from a human donor with Susac syndrome.

In this sample, this clonotype turned up once. CDR3 nucleotide sequence: TGCAGTGCTAGACCCCCAACAGGCACAGACACTGAAGCTTTCTTT. Translating gives CSARPPTGTDTEAFF. This rearrangement joins TRBV20-1 to TRBJ1-1; D perhaps matches TRBD1 (5 bases). Germline V CDR1 and CDR2: DFQATT, SNEGSKA (reference sequence). Trimming removed 2 bases at V and 3 bases at J, with 16 bases between. The CDR3 length is 15 residues.

This sequence joins TRBV6-5 and TRBJ2-7, with D unclear. The CDR3 has 15 residues. Trimming took off 5 bases at V and 0 bases at J, with 14 bases between the two ends. Germline V gene sequence: CDR1 MNHEY, CDR2 SVGAGI. For the CDR3, the DNA is TGTGCCAGCAGTCCTGTGGGATTCCTCTCCTACGAGCAGTACTTC. Its translation: CASSPVGFLSYEQYF.

V usage is TRBV11-3 and J usage is TRBJ2-1; tentative D call: TRBD2 (6 bases). CDR1 is SGHNT, CDR2 YENEEA, per germline. The CDR3 runs to 13 residues. Between the trimmed V and J ends, which lost 3 bases and 10 bases, there was a span of 13 bases. CDR3: CASSFLASGEQFF. CDR3 in DNA: TGTGCCAGCAGCTTTCTAGCGTCAGGAGAGCAGTTCTTC.

The rearrangement uses TRBV15 and TRBJ1-4; TRBD1 matches 9 bases. The CDR3 length is 15 residues. With V trimmed by 1 base and J by 12 bases, 9 bases remained unmatched. In germline, CDR1 is LNHNV, CDR2 YYDKDF (reference sequence). CDR3 in amino acids: CATSRALQGATQLFF. The CDR3 region has the DNA TGTGCCACCAGCAGAGCCTTACAGGGGGCTACGCAACTGTTTTTT.

CDR3 residues: CASSLLGGLAGHNEQFF. The DNA for the CDR3 is TGTGCCAGCAGTTTGCTGGGAGGGCTAGCGGGACACAATGAGCAGTTCTTC. V is TRBV7-6 and J is TRBJ2-1; 9 positions agree with TRBD2. The CDR3 runs 17 residues. Germline-derived CDR1 and CDR2 are SGHVS and FNYEAQ. V gave up 6 bases and J gave up 5 bases; unmatched junction bases: 14.

This clonotype was seen only once. The V call is TRBV7-6, the J call TRBJ2-7; D is unresolved. Per the germline V gene, CDR1 is SGHVS and CDR2 is FNYEAQ. The V and J ends lost 1 base and 3 bases respectively, with 7 bases between them. This CDR3 is 13 amino acids long. The CDR3 loop is CASSLGLGYEQYF. The DNA for the CDR3 is TGTGCCAGCAGCTTAGGGTTGGGCTACGAGCAGTACTTC.

This clonotype was counted only a few times. The V gene is TRBV10-3, the J gene TRBJ2-3; 8 bases line up with TRBD1. J lost 3 bases, V lost 4 bases, and 6 bases had no gene match. The CDR3 contains 15 residues. Germline V gene lookup returns CDR1 ENHRY and CDR2 SYGVKD. CDR3 sequence: CAISGTGRGTDTQYF. The CDR3 nucleotides read TGTGCCATCAGTGGGACAGGGCGGGGAACAGATACGCAGTATTTT.

This chain joins TRBV14 and TRBJ2-1, with TRBD1 matching over 7 bases. Germline V gives CDR1 SGHDN, CDR2 FVKESK. CDR3 length: 16 amino acids. With V trimmed by 4 bases and J by 6 bases, 12 bases remained unmatched. The CDR3 protein is CASSLKRGQVLNEQFF. The CDR3 nucleotides read TGTGCCAGCAGCCTCAAACGAGGACAGGTTCTCAATGAGCAGTTCTTC.

This chain links TRBV27 with TRBJ2-3; D uncertain. Germline CDR1 and CDR2: MNHEY and SMNVEV (reference sequence). This CDR3 contains 14 residues. V was trimmed by 0 bases and J by 0 bases, leaving 4 bases between them. CDR3: CASSLSTSTDTQYF. CDR3 sequence (DNA): TGTGCCAGCAGTTTATCCACTAGCACAGATACGCAGTATTTT.

The rearrangement uses TRBV12-3 or TRBV12-4 and TRBJ2-1; 9 nucleotides line up with TRBD2. The CDR3 spans 14 residues. The V gene end was trimmed by 3 bases and the J gene end by 8 bases; junction bases not matched to a gene: 5. CDR3 protein: CASSFSGSFDEQFF. CDR3 in DNA: TGTGCCAGCAGTTTTAGCGGGAGTTTCGATGAGCAGTTCTTC.

This clonotype was detected once. This rearrangement joins TRBV3-1 to TRBJ2-1, with D possibly TRBD2 on 6 matching bases. The germline V gene has CDR1 LGHDT and CDR2 YNNKEL (reference sequence). The germline V and J ends were trimmed by 4 bases and 10 bases, with 11 bases remaining between them. CDR3 length: 12 residues. In DNA, the CDR3 is TGTGCCAGCAGCCCCGGGACTGTCGAGCAGTTCTTC. Its protein product is CASSPGTVEQFF.

This chain uses TRBV7-3 with TRBJ2-5; 11 bases line up with TRBD2. Germline values: CDR1 SGHTA, CDR2 FQGTGA. CDR3 length: 16 amino acids. Germline trimming cut 6 bases from V and 4 bases from J; bases unmatched to any gene: 10. CDR3 in amino acids: CASSPSGLAGGETQYF. Written as DNA, the CDR3 is TGTGCCAGCAGTCCCTCGGGGCTAGCGGGGGGAGAGACCCAGTACTTC.

This sequence joins TRBV4-2 and TRBJ2-3; TRBD2 matches at 8 bases. The CDR3 contains 18 residues. J lost 1 base, V lost 1 base, and 10 bases had no gene match. The V gene's germline CDR1 is LGHNA and CDR2 YNFKEQ. CDR3 protein: CASSQARTGTRGTDTQYF. The DNA of the CDR3 is TGTGCCAGCAGCCAAGCCCGTACCGGGACTAGAGGCACAGATACGCAGTATTTT.

The V call is TRBV30, the J call TRBJ1-5, with D unclear. CDR1 is GTSNPN and CDR2 is SVGIG in the germline V gene (reference sequence). Trimming stripped 0 bases from V and 1 base from J, with 4 bases between. CDR3 length: 13 residues. CDR3 loop: CAWSVESNQPQHF. The DNA of the CDR3 is TGTGCCTGGAGTGTTGAAAGCAATCAGCCCCAGCATTTT.

This chain links TRBV14 with TRBJ2-1; TRBD2 agrees at 9 bases. V gave up 1 base and J gave up 14 bases; unmatched junction bases: 9. The germline CDR1 and CDR2 sequences are SGHDN and FVKESK. The CDR3 runs 14 residues. The CDR3 is CASSQVTAGGRKFF. Written as DNA, the CDR3 is TGTGCCAGCAGCCAAGTAACGGCGGGAGGGCGAAAGTTCTTC.

For the CDR3, the DNA is TGCAGTGCTAGAGATGACACGAACTACGAGCAGTACTTC. Protein product: CSARDDTNYEQYF. J is TRBJ2-7 and V is TRBV20-1; unclear D gene. V was trimmed by 0 bases and J by 3 bases, leaving 9 bases between them. The germline gives CDR1 DFQATT, CDR2 SNEGSKA (reference sequence). The CDR3 runs to 13 residues.

The chain combines TRBV19 with TRBJ1-5; TRBD1 agrees at 7 bases. Germline CDR1 is LNHDA and CDR2 is SQIVND (reference sequence). This CDR3 has 13 residues. After removal of 8 bases from V and 4 bases from J, the junction contained 5 bases not matched to a gene. The CDR3 here is CASGDRVNQPQHF. The DNA for the CDR3 is TGTGCCAGTGGAGACAGGGTAAATCAGCCCCAGCATTTT.

J is TRBJ2-2 and V is TRBV30, with 12 bases matching TRBD2. This CDR3 contains 15 residues. Germline V gives CDR1 GTSNPN, CDR2 SVGIG (reference sequence). V gave up 2 bases and J gave up 5 bases; unmatched junction bases: 3. CDR3 region: CAWSMGTSGTGELFF. In DNA, the CDR3 is TGTGCCTGGAGTATGGGGACTAGCGGGACCGGGGAGCTGTTTTTT.

The chain links TRBV6-5 to TRBJ1-2; D is undetermined. The CDR3 extends over 14 amino acids. Germline V lookup: CDR1 MNHEY, CDR2 SVGAGI. V was clipped by 6 bases and J by 4 bases, with 15 bases between them. The DNA for the CDR3 is TGTGCCAGCAGCCGACTTTCTGGACTCTATGGCTACACCTTC. This sequence encodes CASSRLSGLYGYTF.

The rearrangement joins TRBV2 to TRBJ1-5; a weak D match, TRBD1 (5 bases). The V end lost 0 bases, the J end lost 7 bases, and 10 bases lay between the germline ends. The CDR3 sequence is 14 residues long. CDR1 and CDR2 from the germline V gene are SNHLY and FYNNEI. The CDR3 DNA reads as TGTGCCAGCAGTGAAGCGCGAGGGGCCCAGCCCCAGCATTTT. Translating it yields CASSEARGAQPQHF.

The genes are TRBV30 and TRBJ2-1; 11 nucleotides align to TRBD2. The CDR3 is made up of 16 amino acids. Germline CDR1 GTSNPN, CDR2 SVGIG (reference sequence). V was clipped by 5 bases and J by 4 bases; unmatched bases: 10. The CDR3: CAWDSSGGTAYNEQFF. The CDR3 bases are TGTGCCTGGGATTCTAGCGGGGGGACCGCGTACAATGAGCAGTTCTTC.

The V and J genes are TRBV20-1 and TRBJ2-5, with a possible D match to TRBD1 (5 bases). This CDR3 has 16 amino acids. Per the germline V gene, CDR1 is DFQATT and CDR2 is SNEGSKA (reference sequence). Trimming cost V 0 bases and J 0 bases, with 14 bases left between them. CDR3: CSARDYQGTYQETQYF. In nucleotides, the CDR3 is TGCAGTGCTAGAGATTATCAGGGAACTTACCAAGAGACCCAGTACTTC.

The rearrangement links TRBV9 to TRBJ2-1, with D possibly TRBD2 on 5 matching bases. Trimming pared 1 base from V and 9 bases from J, leaving 14 bases between. The CDR3 consists of 14 residues. CDR1 is SGDLS and CDR2 is YYNGEE in the germline V gene. The CDR3 sequence is CASSVLAMESEQFF. CDR3 in DNA: TGTGCCAGCAGCGTACTAGCAATGGAAAGTGAGCAGTTCTTC.